Listed below are T cell receptor beta chains from one sample, sequenced in a study of identical twins. Via MiXCR, TCRdb re-called the 5' RACE reads, giving one row per CDR3 protein. The sample consists of around 490,000 distinct CDR3 sequences, approximately 16% of them appearing once. These same records also appear under a second study, on yellow fever vaccine responses in identical twins.

The sample taken for sequencing was CD4+ T cells sorted from blood. The receptors derive from a woman aged 18-35 years in good health. CDR3s include the opening cysteine and the closing phenylalanine or tryptophan. The D gene is left open where the match is weak. Clone sizes are given selectively: once, few, many, or a class where the clone is expanded.

few TRBJ1-1 NA TRBV29-1 CSVVSPSAGNTEAFF TGCAGCGTTGTCTCCCCCTCTGCAGGGAACACTGAAGCTTTCTTT
few TRBJ2-1 NA TRBV18 CASSPGTQQFF TGTGCCAGCTCACCGGGGACTCAGCAGTTCTTC
many TRBJ2-3 NA TRBV5-1 CASSLGMATDTQYF TGCGCCAGCAGCTTGGGGATGGCTACAGATACGCAGTATTTT
few TRBJ1-2 NA TRBV12-3/TRBV12-4 CASSFGQGGGYTF TGTGCCAGCAGTTTTGGTCAGGGTGGAGGCTACACCTTC
NA TRBJ1-1 NA TRBV20-1 CRALTGFRMFDTEAFF TGCAGGGCATTAACAGGTTTTAGAATGTTTGACACTGAAGCTTTCTTT
few TRBJ1-4 NA TRBV4-1 CASRPQGTNEKLFF TGCGCCAGCAGACCCCAAGGGACTAATGAAAAACTGTTTTTT
NA TRBJ2-5 TRBD2 TRBV7-2 CASSPRIAGYPRGTQYF TGTGCCAGCAGCCCCCGGATAGCGGGCTACCCGCGTGGGACCCAGTACTTC
NA TRBJ2-1 NA TRBV12-3/TRBV12-4 CASSWGRVNEQFF TGTGCCAGCTCGTGGGGGCGGGTGAATGAGCAGTTCTTC
few TRBJ2-5 NA TRBV5-1 CASSTFTKQVETQYF TGCGCCAGCAGCACCTTTACAAAGCAGGTTGAGACCCAGTACTTC
few TRBJ2-1 NA TRBV28 CASSFYRASYNEQFF TGTGCCAGCAGTTTTTATCGGGCCTCCTACAATGAGCAGTTCTTC
NA TRBJ2-1 TRBD1 TRBV4-1 CASSHLPGQGDSWQFF TGCGCCAGCAGCCACCTCCCCGGACAGGGGGACTCGTGGCAGTTCTTC
few TRBJ2-3 TRBD1 TRBV27 CASRTGKGSDTQYF TGTGCCAGCAGGACAGGGAAGGGATCAGATACGCAGTATTTT
few TRBJ2-1 TRBD1 TRBV5-1 CASSSGQGSSYNEQFF TGCGCCAGCAGCTCAGGACAGGGGAGCTCCTACAATGAGCAGTTCTTC
NA TRBJ1-1 NA TRBV20-1 CSARDLGAEAFF TGCAGTGCTAGAGATCTTGGAGCTGAAGCTTTCTTT
NA TRBJ2-5 NA TRBV6-5 CASSYWGAGTQETQYF TGTGCCAGCAGTTACTGGGGGGCGGGGACCCAAGAGACCCAGTACTTC
NA TRBJ1-3 NA TRBV28 CASSSRQLSGNTIYF TGTGCCAGCAGTTCTCGACAGCTCTCTGGAAACACCATATATTTT
NA TRBJ1-2 NA TRBV7-9 CASSLDPRDDYGYTF TGTGCCAGCAGCTTGGATCCTCGGGACGACTATGGCTACACCTTC
NA TRBJ2-3 NA TRBV27 CASSFESPGDTQYF TGTGCCAGCAGTTTTGAGTCACCCGGAGATACGCAGTATTTT
many TRBJ1-2 NA TRBV10-3 CANWDTNPNYGYTF TGTGCCAACTGGGACACCAACCCGAACTATGGCTACACCTTC
NA TRBJ2-1 TRBD2 TRBV7-3 CASSLISGLAVMDEQFF TGTGCCAGCAGCTTAATTTCGGGACTAGCGGTTATGGATGAGCAGTTCTTC
few TRBJ2-1 TRBD2 TRBV6-5 CASNILAGGDEQFF TGTGCCAGCAATATACTAGCGGGGGGGGATGAGCAGTTCTTC
many TRBJ2-1 NA TRBV10-3 CAISELGQSSYNEQFF TGTGCCATCAGTGAGCTGGGCCAGTCCTCCTACAATGAGCAGTTCTTC
NA TRBJ2-1 TRBD1 TRBV14 CASSQVGTGLVYEQFF TGTGCCAGCAGCCAAGTAGGGACAGGGCTAGTCTATGAGCAGTTCTTC
NA TRBJ2-3 NA TRBV24-1 CATSGWGLSTDTQYF TGTGCCACCAGTGGATGGGGACTTAGCACAGATACGCAGTATTTT
few TRBJ2-2 NA TRBV6-1 CASSELGTGELFF TGTGCCAGCAGTGAATTGGGCACCGGGGAGCTGTTTTTT
NA TRBJ2-5 TRBD2 TRBV5-1 CASSLAPTSSETQYF TGCGCCAGCAGCTTGGCGCCGACTAGCAGTGAGACCCAGTACTTC
NA TRBJ2-3 NA TRBV7-3 CASSLTMEPTTTWNF TGTGCCAGCAGCTTAACTATGGAGCCAACAACGACATGGAATTTT
NA TRBJ1-1 TRBD1 TRBV15 CATSRTGATYTEAFF TGTGCCACCAGCAGGACAGGGGCGACGTACACTGAAGCTTTCTTT
few TRBJ2-1 TRBD1 TRBV11-2 CASSFRDRAYNEQFF TGTGCCAGCAGCTTTAGAGACAGGGCATACAATGAGCAGTTCTTC
NA TRBJ2-7 NA TRBV3-1 CASSHRNYEQYF TGTGCCAGCAGCCACCGCAACTACGAGCAGTACTTC
NA TRBJ2-2 NA TRBV12-3/TRBV12-4 CASSSRVSGELFF TGTGCCAGCAGTTCGCGGGTCTCCGGGGAGCTGTTTTTT
many TRBJ1-2 NA TRBV6-5 CASSYSGQRYGYTF TGTGCCAGCAGTTACTCCGGACAGAGATATGGCTACACCTTC
NA TRBJ2-7 NA TRBV7-9 CASSFGVYEQYF TGTGCCAGCAGCTTCGGAGTCTACGAGCAGTACTTC
NA TRBJ1-4 NA TRBV20-1 CSAKLIELFF TGCAGTGCAAAACTTATTGAACTGTTTTTT
few TRBJ1-5 NA TRBV28 CASSAIGSNWGSNQPQHF TGTGCCAGCAGTGCAATCGGGTCAAACTGGGGCAGCAATCAGCCCCAGCATTTT
few TRBJ2-1 TRBD2 TRBV29-1 CSSGGTTNNEQFF TGCAGCTCGGGCGGGACTACCAACAATGAGCAGTTCTTC
NA TRBJ2-7 NA TRBV4-1 CASSLDGGPEQYF TGCGCCAGCAGCCTTGACGGGGGTCCCGAGCAGTACTTC
NA TRBJ2-3 TRBD2 TRBV4-1 CASSQDLTGGTYNTDTQYF TGCGCCAGCAGCCAAGATTTGACGGGGGGAACCTACAACACAGATACGCAGTATTTT
NA TRBJ1-5 TRBD1 TRBV28 CATTTGGNQPQHF TGTGCCACTACGACAGGGGGCAATCAGCCCCAGCATTTT
few TRBJ2-5 TRBD1 TRBV29-1 CSVGDREETQYF TGCAGCGTTGGGGACAGGGAAGAGACCCAGTACTTC
few TRBJ2-2 TRBD1 TRBV5-1 CASSRTGTTGELFF TGCGCCAGCAGCAGGACAGGGACCACCGGGGAGCTGTTTTTT
few TRBJ2-3 NA TRBV28 CASSLGRISTDTQYF TGTGCCAGCAGTTTGGGGCGGATTAGCACAGATACGCAGTATTTT
NA TRBJ1-1 TRBD1 TRBV6-1 CASTRYRGGSTEAFF TGTGCCAGCACCCGATACAGGGGGGGGAGCACTGAAGCTTTCTTT
NA TRBJ2-5 NA TRBV11-2 CASSFVLQETQYF TGTGCCAGCAGCTTCGTACTACAAGAGACCCAGTACTTC
NA TRBJ1-1 TRBD1 TRBV9 CASTVQGAGTEAFF TGTGCCAGCACCGTACAGGGGGCTGGCACTGAAGCTTTCTTT
few TRBJ2-3 TRBD1 TRBV6-5 CASSYVWDRDKDTQYF TGTGCCAGCAGTTACGTGTGGGACAGGGACAAAGATACGCAGTATTTT
NA TRBJ1-1 NA TRBV20-1 CSATGETEAFF TGCAGTGCTACAGGGGAGACTGAAGCTTTCTTT
few TRBJ2-7 NA TRBV7-9 CASSLLASQSYEQYF TGTGCCAGCAGCTTACTGGCTAGCCAGTCCTACGAGCAGTACTTC
NA TRBJ2-2 TRBD2 TRBV20-1 CSARTSGSWGGELFF TGCAGTGCTAGGACTAGCGGGAGTTGGGGCGGGGAGCTGTTTTTT
many TRBJ1-1 NA TRBV18 CASSDVLQGSEAFF TGTGCCAGCTCAGACGTTTTACAGGGCTCTGAAGCTTTCTTT
NA TRBJ2-1 NA TRBV24-1 CATSDGGLVFF TGTGCCACCAGTGATGGGGGACTGGTGTTCTTC
NA TRBJ2-1 NA TRBV28 CASSGGTDSSYNEQFF TGTGCCAGCAGTGGAGGGACAGATAGCTCCTACAATGAGCAGTTCTTC
NA TRBJ2-2 TRBD1 TRBV9 CASSVTGTGVAGELFF TGTGCCAGCAGCGTTACCGGGACAGGGGTGGCCGGGGAGCTGTTTTTT
few TRBJ2-7 TRBD2 TRBV5-1 CASSLGLAGTTPEQYF TGCGCCAGCAGCTTGGGACTAGCGGGTACCACTCCCGAGCAGTACTTC
NA TRBJ2-5 NA TRBV7-6 CASSDGGAPYQETQYF TGTGCCAGCAGCGACGGGGGTGCACCGTACCAAGAGACCCAGTACTTC
few TRBJ2-2 TRBD2 TRBV5-1 CASSLADSRGFWTGELFF TGCGCCAGCAGCTTGGCCGACTCGCGGGGGTTTTGGACCGGGGAGCTGTTTTTT
NA TRBJ1-1 NA TRBV21-1 CASSKEVPVMNTEAFF TGTGCCAGCAGCAAAGAGGTGCCAGTAATGAACACTGAAGCTTTCTTT
few TRBJ2-3 NA TRBV5-1 CASSPWDGSTDTQYF TGCGCCAGCAGCCCATGGGACGGAAGCACAGATACGCAGTATTTT
NA TRBJ2-5 TRBD1 TRBV25-1 CASGIQGAGGTQYF TGTGCCAGCGGCATACAGGGGGCCGGGGGGACCCAGTACTTC
NA TRBJ2-1 NA TRBV27 CASSLRETGNGQFF TGTGCCAGCAGTTTACGGGAGACAGGTAATGGGCAGTTCTTC